This T cell receptor (beta chain) was documented in a study of blood T cell repertoires in COVID-19. Study context: Samples representing acute and convalescent COVID-19 were sourced from the United States, Italy and Spain. Sources were T cells, B-cell-depleted T cells, or PBMCs; the material itself was cDNA or gDNA.

Germline CDR1 reads DFQATT; CDR2 reads SNEGSKA (reference sequence). V gave up 3 bases and J gave up 3 bases, with 8 bases separating them. This CDR3 region has 12 residues. Original data processing: Researchers report that nucleated cell counts were estimated from reference gene primer amplification. The table came from immunoSEQ multiplex PCR; TCRdb's copy has only in-frame clones and leaves some out. V and J calls and clone size are copied from that table; D and trimming were computed from the DNA. The table includes roughly 290,000 clones, 70% to 90% detected once. The V and J genes are TRBV20-1 and TRBJ1-2, with TRBD1 as a possible D gene (6 bases). Sequences were obtained from peripheral blood. The origin of this receptor is a human donor with COVID-19, enrolled during active disease. The donor label of this sample is uncertain. The CDR3 bases are TGCAGTGCTAGTTACAGGGACTATGGCTACACCTTC. Translating gives CSASYRDYGYTF.